A single sample gave rise to the 17 T cell receptor beta chains below, sequenced in a study of tumor-infiltrating lymphocytes in primary liver carcinoma. Total RNA (around 500 ng) served as template for TCR beta cDNA synthesis primed by a constant-region primer. A slightly modified ARM-PCR protocol with three nested multiplex PCR rounds produced these TCR beta libraries. TRBV1-TRBV30 forward primers paired with a C-beta reverse primer drove the first two PCR rounds, ten to eleven cycles each. A single record per CDR3 protein comes from TCRdb applying MiXCR to the multiplex PCR reads. This sample has about 330,000 distinct CDR3 sequences, with approximately 65% found just once. Unsorted whole blood yielded the blood RNA, and germline DNA was also extracted. Sequencing used peripheral blood. These receptors all stem from a man in his forties with primary liver carcinoma and hepatitis B virus infection.

This clonotype was picked up a small number of times. This chain links TRBV28 with TRBJ1-5; D possibly corresponds to TRBD1 (6 bases). V lost 6 bases to trimming and J lost 5 bases, with 11 bases between them. This CDR3 has 13 residues. The germline V gene has CDR1 MDHEN and CDR2 SYDVKM. CDR3 protein: CASSQGLHQPQHF. The CDR3 DNA sequence: TGTGCCAGCAGCCAGGGGCTTCATCAGCCCCAGCATTTT.

In regard to this clonotype: Sequence at one end of the junction differs from germline and may be a read error. This chain connects TRBV11-2 to TRBJ1-6; D gene uncertain. The CDR3 has 17 residues. From germline, CDR1 is SGHAT and CDR2 FQNNGV. CDR3 amino acids: CANSPLNGSSYNSPLHF. The CDR3 DNA sequence: TGTGCCAACAGCCCCTTGAATGGGAGCTCCTATAATTCACCCCTCCACTTT.

This clonotype was observed many times. This rearrangement joins TRBV11-2 to TRBJ2-7; D might be TRBD1 (6 bases). V was shortened by 1 base and J by 7 bases, with 26 bases between the two germline ends. This CDR3 has 18 residues. Per germline, CDR1 SGHAT and CDR2 FQNNGV. The CDR3 is CASSLVSLVWGQGKEQYF. The CDR3 bases are TGTGCCAGCAGCTTAGTATCTCTGGTGTGGGGGCAGGGGAAAGAGCAGTACTTC.

Of note for this clonotype: A much larger clonotype is one base distant, so this may be a read error. This chain connects TRBV4-1 to TRBJ2-7; 8 bases agree with TRBD2. CDR1 is MGHRA and CDR2 is YSYEKL in the germline V gene. The length of the CDR3 is 16 residues. CDR3 loop: CASSQVAGNPPYEHYF. CDR3 DNA sequence: TGCGCCAGCAGCCAAGTAGCGGGAAACCCACCCTACGAGCACTACTTC.

Points on this clonotype: Sequence at one end of the junction differs from germline and may be a read error. The chain carries TRBV5-4 and TRBJ2-3; the match to TRBD1 covers 7 bases. The germline V gene has CDR1 SGHNT and CDR2 YYREEE (reference sequence). CDR3 size: 17 residues. CDR3 sequence reads: CASSPQETGLGTDTQYF. The CDR3 DNA reads as TGTGCCAGCAGCCCGCAGGAGACAGGGTTGGGCACAGATACGCAATATTTT.

For this clonotype: Being one base from a much bigger clone, this may be a read error. V gene TRBV6-6 combines with J gene TRBJ2-7; 7 bases match TRBD1. Germline CDR1 and CDR2: MNHNY and SVGAGI (reference sequence). V trimming: 2 bases; J trimming: 0 bases; junction bases outside the gene matches: 4. The CDR3 sequence is 15 residues long. The CDR3, as DNA: TGTGCCAGCAGTTACCCGAGGGACAGCTCCTACGAGCAGTACTTC. Translating gives CASSYPRDSSYEQYF.

As regards this clonotype: This may stem from a read error, because a much larger clone lies one nucleotide away. The CDR3 nucleotides read TGTACCAGCAGCTTGGGATGGGGACAGTCCTACGAGCAGTACTTC. Protein sequence: CTSSLGWGQSYEQYF. J is TRBJ2-7 and V is TRBV5-6, with 7 bases lining up with TRBD1. The CDR3 length is 15 residues. CDR1 and CDR2 from the germline V gene are SGHDT and YYEEEE.

A few counts support this clonotype. The junction does not match germline at one end; this may be a read error. The CDR3 spells CSVVTGNYGYNF. The DNA for the CDR3 is TGTAGCGTTGTCACGGGAAACTATGGCTACAACTTC. The rearrangement joins TRBV29-1 to TRBJ1-2, with unresolved D. Germline loops: CDR1 SQVTM, CDR2 ANQGSEA. The CDR3 is 12 residues long.

In regard to this clonotype: This may stem from a read error, because a much larger clone lies one nucleotide away. Without the conserved terminal phenylalanine or tryptophan, this CDR3 likely stems from a read error. The V and J genes are TRBV6-2 or TRBV6-3 and TRBJ2-7; possible D gene TRBD1, 6 bases. Trimming took 4 bases from V and 2 from J, leaving 18 bases between them. The CDR3 sequence is 16 residues long. Germline CDR1 is MNHEY and CDR2 is SVGEGT. The CDR3 DNA follows: TGTGCCAGCAGTTGGGACACCAGGGGAAATCCCTACGAGCAGTACCTC. Its protein is CASSWDTRGNPYEQYL.

The chain couples TRBV6-6 to TRBJ2-7; 7 bases line up with TRBD1. Losses at the gene ends were 0 bases for V and 5 bases for J; bases not matched to a gene: 16. Germline V gene data show CDR1 as MNHNY and CDR2 as SVGAGI (reference sequence). CDR3 length: 18 residues. The CDR3 protein is CASSYSTSGTGDVHEQYF. The DNA of the CDR3 is TGTGCCAGCAGTTACTCGACGAGTGGCACAGGGGACGTCCACGAGCAGTACTTC.

To note about this clonotype: A read error is possible here, since a much larger clone lies one base away. The V call is TRBV6-1, the J call TRBJ1-2, with no clear D. This CDR3 is built from 13 residues. In germline, CDR1 is MNHNS, CDR2 SASEGT. Between the trimmed V and J ends, which lost 6 bases and 3 bases, there was a span of 11 bases. The DNA of the CDR3 is TGTGCCAGCAGATGGACGTCGTACTATGGCTACACCTTC. Translating gives CASRWTSYYGYTF.

This chain joins TRBV6-1 and TRBJ1-6; 9 bases match TRBD1. CDR3 length: 16 residues. The V gene's germline CDR1 is MNHNS and CDR2 SASEGT. V lost 2 bases to trimming and J lost 10 bases; unmatched junction nucleotides: 9. CDR3 nucleotide sequence: TGTGCCAGCAGTGAAAAAGTGGGACAGGGAGGATCACCCCTCCACTTT. Translated, it gives CASSEKVGQGGSPLHF.

The chain combines TRBV6-5 with TRBJ1-1; unclear D gene. The CDR3 is 11 residues long. V was shortened by 10 bases and J by 1 base, with 7 bases between the two germline ends. Germline V CDR1 and CDR2: MNHEY, SVGAGI. CDR3 region: CANRGNTEAFF. The CDR3 DNA follows: TGTGCCAATCGGGGGAACACTGAAGCTTTCTTT.

The chain combines TRBV5-4 with TRBJ1-4; 8 bases are a match to TRBD1. The CDR3 is 13 amino acids. Germline CDR1 reads SGHNT; CDR2 reads YYREEE (reference sequence). The J segment lost 6 bases and the V segment lost 4 bases, leaving 2 bases of the junction unmatched. The CDR3 loop is CASSLQGDEKLFF. CDR3 DNA sequence: TGTGCCAGCAGCCTACAGGGGGATGAAAAACTGTTTTTT.

This clonotype has at least ten counts. The genes are TRBV6-1 and TRBJ2-1; D is undetermined. From germline, CDR1 is MNHNS and CDR2 SASEGT. The V gene lost 4 bases and the J gene lost 0 bases, with 4 bases spanning the gap. The length of the CDR3 is 13 residues. The CDR3 coding sequence is TGTGCCAGCAGTGTGGACTCCTACAATGAGCAGTTCTTC. It yields the protein CASSVDSYNEQFF.

In regard to this clonotype: Just one base apart from a much larger clone, this may be a read error. The V gene is TRBV6-5, the J gene TRBJ1-2; 12 bases are shared with TRBD1. Looked up from germline, CDR1 is MNHEY and CDR2 is SVGAGI. The J segment lost 2 bases and the V segment lost 4 bases, leaving 11 bases of the junction unmatched. The CDR3 runs 18 residues. CDR3 in DNA: TGTGCCAGCAGTTTACTCACACCGGGACAGGGGGCGAACTATGGCTACACCTTC. It is translated as CASSLLTPGQGANYGYTF.

Points on this clonotype: A much bigger clone sits one base away, suggesting this may be a read error. This chain uses TRBV29-1 with TRBJ1-2; D might be TRBD1 (5 bases). V was clipped by 4 bases and J by 4 bases, with 10 bases between them. Germline lookup yields CDR1 SQVTM and CDR2 ANQGSEA. The CDR3 extends over 12 amino acids. CDR3 residues: CSVVRGTYGYTF. The DNA for the CDR3 is TGCAGCGTTGTGAGGGGTACCTATGGCTACACCTTC.